The T cell receptor (beta chain) under discussion was sequenced for a study of cytomegalovirus exposure and HLA in healthy donors. V gave up 6 bases and J gave up 1 base, with 13 bases separating them. CDR1 is SGHTA, CDR2 FQGNSA, per germline. This CDR3 is built from 15 residues. The PCR used 60 Vbeta and 13 Jbeta primers. The table came from immunoSEQ multiplex PCR; TCRdb's copy has only in-frame clones and leaves some out. This sample has approximately 190,000 clones, with 75% to 90% found just once. The clonotype was recovered from a woman younger than 35 in good health and CMV-seronegative. Material: PBMCs. The genes are TRBV7-2 and TRBJ2-1; D perhaps matches TRBD1 (5 bases). The CDR3 spells CASRLTARSYNEQFF. The CDR3 bases are TGTGCCAGCAGATTGACAGCGCGGTCCTACAATGAGCAGTTCTTC. The full variable domain, its missing parts supplied by reference TRBV7-2 and TRBJ2-1, is GAGVSQSPSNKVTEKGKDVELRCDPISGHTALYWYRQSLGQGLEFLIYFQGNSAPDKSGLPSDRFSAERTGGSVSTLTIQRTQQEDSAVYLCASRLTARSYNEQFFGPGTRLTVL.